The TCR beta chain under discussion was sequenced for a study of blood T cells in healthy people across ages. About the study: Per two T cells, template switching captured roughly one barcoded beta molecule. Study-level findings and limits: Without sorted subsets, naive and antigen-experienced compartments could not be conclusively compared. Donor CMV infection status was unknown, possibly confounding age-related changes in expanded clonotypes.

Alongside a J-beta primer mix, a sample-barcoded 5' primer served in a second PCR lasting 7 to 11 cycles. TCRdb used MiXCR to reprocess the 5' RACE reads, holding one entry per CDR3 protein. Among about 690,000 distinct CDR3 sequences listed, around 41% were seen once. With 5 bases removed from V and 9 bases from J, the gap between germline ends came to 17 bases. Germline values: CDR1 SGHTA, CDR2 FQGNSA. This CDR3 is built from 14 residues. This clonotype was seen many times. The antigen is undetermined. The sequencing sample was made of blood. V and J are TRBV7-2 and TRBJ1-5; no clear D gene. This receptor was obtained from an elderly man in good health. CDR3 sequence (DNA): TGTGCCAGCAGCACCCAACCGGGCCCGGGGCCCCAGCATTTT. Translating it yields CASSTQPGPGPQHF.